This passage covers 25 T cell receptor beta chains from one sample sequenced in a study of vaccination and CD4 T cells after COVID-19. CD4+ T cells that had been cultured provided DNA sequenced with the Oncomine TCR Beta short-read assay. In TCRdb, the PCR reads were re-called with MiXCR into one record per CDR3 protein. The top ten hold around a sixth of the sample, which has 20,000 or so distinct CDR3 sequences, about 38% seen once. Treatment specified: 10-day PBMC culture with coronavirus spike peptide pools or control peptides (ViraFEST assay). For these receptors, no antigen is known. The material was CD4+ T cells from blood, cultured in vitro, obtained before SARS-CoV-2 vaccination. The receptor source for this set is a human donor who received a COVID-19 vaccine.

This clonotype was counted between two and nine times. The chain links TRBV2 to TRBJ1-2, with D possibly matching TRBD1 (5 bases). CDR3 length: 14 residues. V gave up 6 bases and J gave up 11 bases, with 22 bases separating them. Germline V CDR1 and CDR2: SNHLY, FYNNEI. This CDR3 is CASRKGTGAFSYTF. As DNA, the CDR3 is TGTGCCAGCAGAAAAGGAACCGGGGCCTTCTCTTACACCTTC. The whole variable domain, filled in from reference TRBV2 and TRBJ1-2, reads EPEVTQTPSHQVTQMGQEVILRCVPISNHLYFYWYRQILGQKVEFLVSFYNNEISEKSEIFDDQFSVERPDGSNFTLKIRSTKLEDSAMYFCASRKGTGAFSYTFGSGTRLTVV.

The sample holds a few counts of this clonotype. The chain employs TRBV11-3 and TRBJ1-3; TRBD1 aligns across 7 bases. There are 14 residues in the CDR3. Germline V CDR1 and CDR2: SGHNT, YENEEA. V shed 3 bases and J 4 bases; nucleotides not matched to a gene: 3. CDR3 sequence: CASSFTGVGNTIYF. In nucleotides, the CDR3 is TGTGCCAGCAGCTTCACAGGGGTCGGAAACACCATATATTTT.

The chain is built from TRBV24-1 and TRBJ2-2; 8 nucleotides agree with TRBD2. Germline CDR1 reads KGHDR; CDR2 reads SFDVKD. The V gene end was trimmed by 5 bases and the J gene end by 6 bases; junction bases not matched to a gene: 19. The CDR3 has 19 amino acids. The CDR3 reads CATSGPPRRGAPDPGELFF. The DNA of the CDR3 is TGTGCCACCAGTGGGCCCCCCCGGCGGGGGGCGCCTGACCCCGGGGAGCTGTTTTTT.

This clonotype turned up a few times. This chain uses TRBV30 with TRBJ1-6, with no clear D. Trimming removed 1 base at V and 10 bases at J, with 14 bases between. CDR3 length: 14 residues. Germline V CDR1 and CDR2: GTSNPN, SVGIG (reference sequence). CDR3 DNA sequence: TGTGCCTGGAGTGGATCGGGAATTCTATCACCCCTCCACTTT. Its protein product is CAWSGSGILSPLHF.

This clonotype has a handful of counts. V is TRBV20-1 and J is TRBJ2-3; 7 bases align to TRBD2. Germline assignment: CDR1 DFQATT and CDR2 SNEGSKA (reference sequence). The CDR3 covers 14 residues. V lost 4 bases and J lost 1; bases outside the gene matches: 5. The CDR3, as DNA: TGCAGTGCTATCCGGGGGGAGGGCACAGATACGCAGTATTTT. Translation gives CSAIRGEGTDTQYF.

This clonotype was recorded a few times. In nucleotides, the CDR3 is TGCAGTGCTAGGGCCCCCGGGACAGGGCGCTACGAGCAGTACTTC. Translating it yields CSARAPGTGRYEQYF. The J gene is TRBJ2-7, the V gene TRBV20-1, with 9 bases identical to TRBD1. With V trimmed by 3 bases and J by 3 bases, 9 bases remained unmatched. The CDR3 runs to 15 residues. Germline V gene lookup returns CDR1 DFQATT and CDR2 SNEGSKA (reference sequence).

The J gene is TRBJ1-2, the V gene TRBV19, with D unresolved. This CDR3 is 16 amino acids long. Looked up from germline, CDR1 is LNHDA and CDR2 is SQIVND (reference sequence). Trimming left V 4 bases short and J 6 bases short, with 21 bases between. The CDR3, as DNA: TGTGCCAGTAGTAGTGACCGGGCCTCTCTAAACCATGGCTACACCTTC. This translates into CASSSDRASLNHGYTF.

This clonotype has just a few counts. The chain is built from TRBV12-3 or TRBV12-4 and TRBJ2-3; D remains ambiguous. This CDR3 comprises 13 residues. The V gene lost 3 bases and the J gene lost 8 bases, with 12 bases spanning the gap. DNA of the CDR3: TGTGCCAGCAGTTTTAGGTGGAAAGCTACGCAGTATTTT. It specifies CASSFRWKATQYF.

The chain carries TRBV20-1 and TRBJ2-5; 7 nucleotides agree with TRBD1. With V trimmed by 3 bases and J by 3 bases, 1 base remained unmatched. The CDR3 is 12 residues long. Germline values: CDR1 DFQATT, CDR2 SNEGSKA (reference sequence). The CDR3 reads CSASDREETQYF. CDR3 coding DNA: TGCAGTGCTAGCGACAGGGAAGAGACCCAGTACTTC.

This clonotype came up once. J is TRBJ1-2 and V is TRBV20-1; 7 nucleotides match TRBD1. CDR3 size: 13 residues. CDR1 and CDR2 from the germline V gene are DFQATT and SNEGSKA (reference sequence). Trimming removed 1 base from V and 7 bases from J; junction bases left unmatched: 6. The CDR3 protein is CSARVSGGAGYTF. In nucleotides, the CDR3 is TGCAGTGCTAGAGTCTCAGGGGGTGCTGGCTACACCTTC.

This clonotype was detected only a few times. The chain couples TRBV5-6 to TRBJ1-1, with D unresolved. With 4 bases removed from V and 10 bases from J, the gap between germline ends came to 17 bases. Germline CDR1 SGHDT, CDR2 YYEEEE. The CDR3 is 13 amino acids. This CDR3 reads CASSLTTVKGAFF. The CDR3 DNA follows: TGTGCCAGCAGCCTGACGACCGTTAAGGGAGCTTTCTTT.

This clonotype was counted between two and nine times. The CDR3 DNA sequence: TGTGCCAGCAGCTTAGGGGTCGGCGGACGAGAGACCCAGTACTTC. Amino acid sequence: CASSLGVGGRETQYF. The chain combines TRBV7-3 with TRBJ2-5; D not certain. Trimming removed 2 bases at V and 4 bases at J, with 14 bases between. Germline-derived CDR1 and CDR2 are SGHTA and FQGTGA. The CDR3 has 15 residues.

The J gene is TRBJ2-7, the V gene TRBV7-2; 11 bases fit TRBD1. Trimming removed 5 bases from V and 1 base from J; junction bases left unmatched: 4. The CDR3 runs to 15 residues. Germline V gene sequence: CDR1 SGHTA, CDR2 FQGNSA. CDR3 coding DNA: TGTGCCAGCAGCGGACAGGGGGCGATTTCCTACGAGCAGTACTTC. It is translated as CASSGQGAISYEQYF.

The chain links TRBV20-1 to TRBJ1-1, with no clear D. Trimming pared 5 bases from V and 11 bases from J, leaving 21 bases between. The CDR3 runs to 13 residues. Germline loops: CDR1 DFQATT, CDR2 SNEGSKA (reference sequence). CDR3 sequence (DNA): TGCAGTGCTCGAACCGGGGTGCTTGGGGATGCTTTCTTT. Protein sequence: CSARTGVLGDAFF.

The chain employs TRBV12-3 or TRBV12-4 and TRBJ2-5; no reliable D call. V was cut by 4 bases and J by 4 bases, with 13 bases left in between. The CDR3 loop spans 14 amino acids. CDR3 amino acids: CASSSPIVTETQYF. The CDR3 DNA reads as TGTGCCAGCAGTTCCCCTATAGTGACAGAGACCCAGTACTTC.

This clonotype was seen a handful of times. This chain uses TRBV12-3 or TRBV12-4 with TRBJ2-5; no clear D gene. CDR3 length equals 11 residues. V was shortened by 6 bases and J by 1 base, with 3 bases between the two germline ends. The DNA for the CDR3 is TGTGCCAGCAGCCTCCAAGAGACCCAGTACTTC. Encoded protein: CASSLQETQYF.

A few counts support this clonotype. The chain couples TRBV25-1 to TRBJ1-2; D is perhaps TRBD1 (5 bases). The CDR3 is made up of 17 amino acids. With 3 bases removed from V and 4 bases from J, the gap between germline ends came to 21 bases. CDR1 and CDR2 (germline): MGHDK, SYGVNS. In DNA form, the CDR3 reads TGTGCCAGCAGTGATGGGGCAGGGACCACCTTATCCTATGGCTACACCTTC. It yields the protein CASSDGAGTTLSYGYTF.

The DNA of the CDR3 is TGTGCCAGCAGCCGACAGGGAACGGGGGGTACTGAAGCTTTCTTT. Protein: CASSRQGTGGTEAFF. The gene calls are TRBV7-9 and TRBJ1-1, with 7 bases lining up with TRBD1. V dropped 5 bases and J dropped 5; count of bases not matched to a gene: 11. Looked up from germline, CDR1 is SEHNR and CDR2 is FQNEAQ (reference sequence). CDR3 length equals 15 residues.

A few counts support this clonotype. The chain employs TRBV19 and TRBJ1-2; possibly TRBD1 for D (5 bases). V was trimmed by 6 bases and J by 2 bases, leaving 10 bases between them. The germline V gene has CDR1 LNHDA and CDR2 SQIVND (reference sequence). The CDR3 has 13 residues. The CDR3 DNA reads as TGTGCCAGTAGGGAGACAGACAACTATGGCTACACCTTC. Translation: CASRETDNYGYTF.

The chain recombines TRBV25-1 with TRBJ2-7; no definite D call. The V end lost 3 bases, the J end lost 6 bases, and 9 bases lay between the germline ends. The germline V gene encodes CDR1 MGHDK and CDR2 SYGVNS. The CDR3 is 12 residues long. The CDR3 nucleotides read TGTGCCAGCAGTGACGGCCTGGGCGAGCAGTACTTC. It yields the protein CASSDGLGEQYF.

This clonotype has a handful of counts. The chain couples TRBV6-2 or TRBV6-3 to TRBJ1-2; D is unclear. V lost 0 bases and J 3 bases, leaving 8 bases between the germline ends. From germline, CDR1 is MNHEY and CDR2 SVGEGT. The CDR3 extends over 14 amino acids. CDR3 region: CASSYSQGDYGYTF. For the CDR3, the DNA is TGTGCCAGCAGTTACTCTCAAGGCGACTATGGCTACACCTTC.

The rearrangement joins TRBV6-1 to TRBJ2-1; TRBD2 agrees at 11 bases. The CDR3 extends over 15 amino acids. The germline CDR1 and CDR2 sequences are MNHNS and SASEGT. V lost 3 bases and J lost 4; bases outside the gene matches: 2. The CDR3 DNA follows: TGTGCCAGCAGTGAGACTAGCGGGGTATACAATGAGCAGTTCTTC. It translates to CASSETSGVYNEQFF.

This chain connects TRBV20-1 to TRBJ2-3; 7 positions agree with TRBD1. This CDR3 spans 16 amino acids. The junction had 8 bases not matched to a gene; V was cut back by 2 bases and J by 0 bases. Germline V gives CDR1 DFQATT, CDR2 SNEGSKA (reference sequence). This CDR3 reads CSARRPGGSSTDTQYF. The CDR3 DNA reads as TGCAGTGCTAGACGACCAGGGGGATCTAGCACAGATACGCAGTATTTT.

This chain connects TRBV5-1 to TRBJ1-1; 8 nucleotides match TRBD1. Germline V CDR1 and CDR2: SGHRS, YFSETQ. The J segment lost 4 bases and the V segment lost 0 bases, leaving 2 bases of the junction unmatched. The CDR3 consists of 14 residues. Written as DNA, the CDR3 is TGCGCCAGCAGCTTGGGGGACAGGAGCACTGAAGCTTTCTTT. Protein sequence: CASSLGDRSTEAFF. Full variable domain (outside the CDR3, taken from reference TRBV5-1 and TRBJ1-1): KAGVTQTPRYLIKTRGQQVTLSCSPISGHRSVSWYQQTPGQGLQFLFEYFSETQRNKGNFPGRFSGRQFSNSRSEMNVSTLELGDSALYLCASSLGDRSTEAFFGQGTRLTVV.

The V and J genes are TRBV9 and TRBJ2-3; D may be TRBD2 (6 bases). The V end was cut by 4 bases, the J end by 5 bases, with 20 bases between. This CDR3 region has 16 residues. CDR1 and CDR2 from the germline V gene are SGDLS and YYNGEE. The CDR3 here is CASSLNFGGMGDTQYF. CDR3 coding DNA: TGTGCCAGCAGCTTAAACTTCGGGGGTATGGGAGATACGCAGTATTTT.